This T cell receptor (beta chain) was recovered during a study of shared clonotypes between healthy human individuals. There are 13 residues in the CDR3. V shed 7 bases and J shed 8 bases, with 17 bases lying between them. Germline-derived CDR1 and CDR2 are MNHNY and SVGAGI (reference sequence). Regarding the study as a whole: Enrolling few donors narrowed the genetic and exposure-history diversity that was represented. Non-shared clonotypes had lower generation probabilities than those shared by all four donors.

The table came from immunoSEQ multiplex PCR; TCRdb's copy has only in-frame clones and leaves some out. The table includes around 2.1 million clones, almost 96% detected once. On this clone itself: Its target is not known.

Sequenced sample: naive CD4+ T cells sorted from blood. Subset described: CD45RA+ positively selected. V gene TRBV6-6 combines with J gene TRBJ1-2, with no clear D. The receptor was derived from a man younger than 30 in good health. In DNA form, the CDR3 reads TGTGCCAGCACCCCTGACGCCGGTGGGGGCTACACCTTC. It translates to CASTPDAGGGYTF.